This T cell receptor beta chain was recorded in a study of human T cells and chemical hapten exposure (dated by TCRdb to the early 2020s). Notes on the research overall: For sensitization, 2% DPC in acetone was applied to an approximately 2 cm by approximately 2 cm area of upper inner arm skin. Throughout the roughly 26-week study period, patients were also given weekly therapeutic DPC doses on the scalp. Patch testing was performed on the upper back with Finn chambers containing 0.01% DPC, and the patch tests were scored after 6 days according to International Contact Dermatitis Research Group standards. The mostly female patient cohort included alopecia areata with under or over 50% scalp involvement, alopecia totalis and alopecia universalis. Libraries were pooled for sequencing, and variation in per-sample TCR yields was attributed mainly to small differences in library volumes within the pool. This study followed changes in the peripheral blood TCR repertoire in vivo during primary and secondary sensitization of alopecia patients to the hapten diphenylcyclopropenone (DPC). Blood samples were taken from patients before sensitization (week 0) and at 2, 6 and about 24 weeks after DPC sensitization. Nearly 30 alopecia patients provided blood for TCR sequencing at one to four time points (pre-sensitization, 2, 6 and 24 weeks).

V is trimmed back by 6 bases and J by 3 bases, and the junction contains 16 bases that no gene match accounts for. The CDR3, cysteine through phenylalanine, is 17 amino acids long. Solely the CDR3 DNA is kept, with 51 bases framed from the first base. In the germline V gene (reference sequence), CDR1 corresponds to DFQATT and CDR2 to SNEGSKA. This clonotype was detected only a few times. Its antigen has not been determined. Qualities for individual bases were not recorded, and no much larger clone is one base off. Per the publication, the time point label means: pre-sensitization, week 0. Sample treatment or condition, as interpreted from the label and publication: therapeutic diphenylcyclopropenone sensitization with weekly scalp DPC. At every patch-test visit, the blood draw took place before the patch test was put on. Eligible patients were aged 18 to 70, diagnosed with alopecia, deemed suitable for DPC therapy, and excluded if pregnant. Total RNA was isolated from unfractionated whole blood collected in Tempus Blood RNA tubes.

Libraries were made using RACE. Sequencing used a NextSeq 500. During library preparation, unique molecular identifiers were attached to individual cDNA molecules so that TCRs could be counted quantitatively and reproducibly. Both TCR alpha and TCR beta chains were sequenced from each blood RNA sample. Turning to the authors' computational methods: The median number of TCRs per sample was some 100,000, ranging from about 20,000 to 690,600. The Decombinator software suite was used to annotate the V, J and CDR3 of the TCR reads. For the PS versus PT1 abundance plots, all samples were subsampled to the same number of TCRs (28,000). Expanded TCRs were defined as absent before sensitization and observed at least eight times at the 2-week time point. The public reads were reprocessed in TCRdb via fastp at Q25 and MiXCR, keeping in-frame beta chains. Each entry merges the rows of one CDR3 protein and shows their most common DNA and genes. In this record, the V and J calls reflect TCRdb's handling and not the investigators' own analysis. The sample yields about 87,000 distinct CDR3 sequences; around 10% were counted once. The top ten clonotypes cover 3.6% of the sample.

The paper as a whole reports these results and caveats: Because every patient had alopecia, a presumed autoimmune disease, the patients' immune response might differ from that of healthy individuals. A positive correlation was found between the number of PT1 expanded TCRs and patch test score, with significance reached at thresholds 8, 16 and 32 but not 4. After repeated subsampling, the strength of the expansion versus patch-test correlation and the threshold at which it became significant changed. DPC sensitization did not change the number of TCRs with a frequency above 1 in 1000, and there was no evidence of changes in global repertoire structure. Compared with pre-sensitization or healthy control sets, expanded TCRs formed significantly more large CDR3 similarity clusters, which is consistent with antigen-driven responses.

Sequencing used whole blood, obtained in connection with sensitization to the hapten diphenylcyclopropenone (DPC). The clonotype comes from a woman in her thirties or forties with alopecia areata. Some clones in this sample may be carry-over from other donors' samples. This chain joins TRBV20-1 to TRBJ1-1, with 10 junctional bases fitting TRBD1. CDR3 reads: CSAPSRDRGFLDTEAFF. In nucleotides, the sequence is TGCAGTGCCCCTTCCCGGGACAGGGGCTTTTTGGACACTGAAGCTTTCTTT.